The subject of this entry is one T cell receptor beta chain. Antigen unknown. The data belong to a study of siplizumab effects on memory and regulatory T cells. Study conclusions and caveats: Mappable alloreactive CD4+ clones came from Treg cells about 65% of the time on average with siplizumab, against roughly 27% in controls. The mapping of alloreactive clones to unstimulated subsets covered only a minor fraction of them.

Per germline, CDR1 SGHNT and CDR2 YYREEE (reference sequence). The ends were cut back, 0 bases at V and 2 bases at J, with 11 bases in the middle. The CDR3 contains 15 residues. Assays were performed on roughly 10^5 TCR templates per sample. Data came from immunoSEQ multiplex PCR; TCRdb stores just in-frame clones and leaves some out. The sample shows 70,000 or so clones, roughly 89% of them seen only once. V is TRBV5-4 and J is TRBJ1-2; possible D gene TRBD1, 6 bases. What was sequenced was CD8+ T cells sorted from blood. The sequence derives from a human donor in good health. The CDR3 DNA follows: TGTGCCAGCAGCTTGGAGACGGGACACAACTATGGCTACACCTTC. Translation: CASSLETGHNYGYTF.